This T cell receptor (beta chain) was sequenced during a study of blood T cell repertoires in COVID-19. This clone was picked up a small number of times. Participant reports of clinical history set cohort assignment. This CDR3 has 19 residues. The V gene's germline CDR1 is SGHNT and CDR2 YYREEE (reference sequence). Trimming cost V 4 bases and J 1 base, with 24 bases left between them. The table came from immunoSEQ multiplex PCR; TCRdb's copy has only in-frame clones and leaves some out. Of more than 250,000 clones in the sample, about 87% were seen once. The sequencing input was PBMCs or T cells enriched from blood (not recorded which). The gene calls are TRBV5-4 and TRBJ1-3; a possible D gene is TRBD1 (6 bases). The sequence derives from a middle-aged woman with acute COVID-19. The CDR3 protein is CASSPSQGMEKRSGNTIYF. Here the CDR3 DNA reads TGTGCCAGCAGCCCCTCCCAGGGGATGGAAAAAAGATCTGGAAACACCATATATTTT.